The rows below give T cell receptor beta chains drawn from one sample of a study of control samples from healthy donors and cancer patients. The assay was immunoSEQ multiplex PCR, and TCRdb's table has in-frame clones only and misses some. This sample has 400,000 to 450,000 clones, with around nine tenths found just once. Sequenced sample: PBMCs. The receptor source for this set is a man aged 35 to 55 with head and neck cancer. Both conserved end residues are part of each CDR3. Each record gives: D gene, J gene, CDR3 length, V gene, clone size, CDR3 protein, CDR3 DNA. A D gene is named only where the DNA matches it firmly. For some rows the clone size is stated as once, few or many, or as a class when expanded; others skip it.

TRBD1 | TRBJ2-1 | 13 | TRBV9 | . | CASSVGTGVEQFF | TGTGCCAGCAGCGTTGGGACAGGGGTCGAGCAGTTCTTC
. | TRBJ1-6 | 19 | TRBV28 | . | CASSLTPRSPLGYNSPLHF | TGTGCCAGCAGTTTAACCCCCAGGTCGCCCCTTGGGTATAATTCACCCCTCCACTTT
. | TRBJ2-6 | 17 | TRBV28 | few | CASSFRLGFSRANVLTF | TGTGCCAGCAGTTTTAGGTTGGGCTTTTCTCGGGCCAACGTCCTGACTTTC
. | TRBJ2-1 | 17 | TRBV5-1 | . | CASSLVLSTEGSDEQFF | TGCGCCAGCAGCTTGGTATTGTCCACCGAGGGGTCGGATGAGCAGTTCTTC
. | TRBJ1-2 | 13 | TRBV6-5 | . | CASSPGHLRGYTF | TGTGCCAGCAGTCCTGGTCATTTGAGGGGCTACACCTTC
TRBD1 | TRBJ1-6 | 13 | TRBV6-5 | . | CATDRDLGSPLHF | TGTGCAACCGACAGGGACCTTGGTTCACCCCTCCACTTT
TRBD1 | TRBJ2-5 | 16 | TRBV9 | . | CASSQGAGLGQETQYF | TGTGCCAGCAGCCAGGGGGCAGGGTTGGGGCAAGAGACCCAGTACTTC
TRBD2 | TRBJ2-1 | 14 | TRBV7-9 | . | CASKGLAGSNEQFF | TGTGCCAGCAAGGGCCTAGCGGGGAGCAATGAGCAGTTCTTC
. | TRBJ2-2 | 13 | TRBV30 | . | CAWSPGGTGELFF | TGTGCCTGGAGTCCCGGGGGCACCGGGGAGCTGTTTTTT
TRBD1 | TRBJ2-6 | 15 | TRBV28 | . | CASSFRGSGANVLTF | TGTGCCAGCAGTTTCAGGGGGTCCGGGGCCAACGTCCTGACTTTC
. | TRBJ1-1 | 13 | TRBV27 | . | CASSPRPGTEAFF | TGTGCCAGCAGTCCCAGGCCCGGCACTGAAGCTTTCTTT
. | TRBJ2-6 | 14 | TRBV6-5 | . | CASKTYSGANVLTF | TGTGCCAGCAAGACCTATTCTGGGGCCAACGTCCTGACTTTC
TRBD2 | TRBJ2-2 | 15 | TRBV3-1/TRBV3-2 | . | CASSQRLAGTGELFF | TGTGCCAGCAGCCAAAGACTAGCTGGGACCGGGGAGCTGTTTTTT
. | TRBJ2-5 | 14 | TRBV27 | . | CASSLSQATETQYF | TGTGCCAGCAGTTTAAGCCAGGCGACGGAGACCCAGTACTTC
. | TRBJ2-5 | 13 | TRBV11-1 | once | CASSLGPKETQYF | TGTGCCAGCAGCTTAGGGCCTAAAGAGACCCAGTACTTC
. | TRBJ1-1 | 15 | TRBV15 | . | CATSRDYAMNTEAFF | TGTGCCACCAGCAGAGATTATGCTATGAACACTGAAGCTTTCTTT
. | TRBJ1-5 | 18 | TRBV4-2 | . | CASSQVPGPEITNQPQHF | TGTGCCAGCAGCCAAGTTCCAGGGCCGGAGATTACCAATCAGCCCCAGCATTTT
. | TRBJ2-7 | 14 | TRBV6-5 | . | CASTRSGSSYEQYF | TGTGCCAGCACCAGATCCGGGTCCTCCTACGAGCAGTACTTC
. | TRBJ2-7 | 15 | TRBV3-1/TRBV3-2 | . | CASSQAYLSSYEQYF | TGTGCCAGCAGCCAAGCATACCTGAGCTCCTACGAGCAGTACTTC
. | TRBJ1-6 | 14 | TRBV27 | . | CASSRTAYNSPLHF | TGTGCCAGCAGCCGGACAGCCTATAATTCACCCCTCCACTTT
. | TRBJ1-5 | 14 | TRBV24-1 | . | CATSDGGYNQPQHF | TGTGCCACCAGTGATGGGGGGTACAATCAGCCCCAGCATTTT
. | TRBJ1-2 | 14 | TRBV11-2 | . | CASSLDLGLYGYTF | TGTGCCAGCAGCTTAGATCTGGGCTTATATGGCTACACCTTC
. | TRBJ2-1 | 15 | TRBV28 | . | CASNEGGAGMNEQFF | TGTGCCAGCAACGAAGGTGGGGCAGGGATGAATGAGCAGTTCTTC
. | TRBJ1-2 | 13 | TRBV6-5 | . | CASSSRQYYGYTF | TGTGCCAGCAGTTCTCGACAGTACTATGGCTACACCTTC
. | TRBJ2-1 | 15 | TRBV3-1/TRBV3-2 | . | CASSQEPGTGNEQFF | TGTGCCAGCAGCCAAGAACCGGGAACGGGCAATGAGCAGTTCTTC
TRBD1 | TRBJ2-7 | 11 | TRBV20-1 | . | CSATGQGKQYF | TGCAGTGCTACGGGACAGGGGAAGCAGTACTTC
. | TRBJ2-3 | 16 | TRBV4-1 | . | CASSQDLGASTDTQYF | TGCGCCAGCAGCCAAGATTTAGGGGCTAGCACAGATACGCAGTATTTT
. | TRBJ2-3 | 15 | TRBV30 | . | CAWSRGRTGTDTQYF | TGTGCCTGGAGTCGCGGGCGGACCGGCACAGATACGCAGTATTTT
. | TRBJ2-1 | 15 | TRBV13 | . | CASSLGGFRVYEQFF | TGTGCCAGCAGCTTGGGTGGATTTAGGGTATATGAGCAGTTCTTC
. | TRBJ1-2 | 14 | TRBV5-6 | once | CASSPGGGRGGYTF | TGTGCCAGCAGCCCCGGTGGTGGGCGCGGTGGCTACACCTTC
TRBD1 | TRBJ1-1 | 15 | TRBV12-5 | . | CASGSGQGMNTEAFF | TGTGCTAGTGGTTCCGGACAGGGAATGAACACTGAAGCTTTCTTT
. | TRBJ2-1 | 12 | TRBV7-2 | . | CASSLSTSEQFF | TGTGCCAGCAGCTTATCTACTTCTGAGCAGTTCTTC
. | TRBJ1-2 | 16 | TRBV7-2 | . | CASSLSPANLNYGYTF | TGTGCCAGCAGCTTATCCCCTGCCAATCTTAACTATGGCTACACCTTC
TRBD1 | TRBJ1-1 | 14 | TRBV18 | once | CASSHGQVNTEAFF | TGTGCCAGCTCCCACGGACAGGTGAACACTGAAGCTTTCTTT
TRBD1 | TRBJ1-3 | 14 | TRBV9 | . | CASSGTGTGNTIYF | TGTGCCAGCAGCGGGACAGGGACTGGAAACACCATATATTTT
. | TRBJ2-1 | 14 | TRBV7-3 | . | CASSLGLGYNEQFF | TGTGCCAGCAGCTTAGGTCTTGGGTACAATGAGCAGTTCTTC
. | TRBJ1-4 | 15 | TRBV5-8 | . | CASSLKETKGEKLFF | TGTGCCAGCAGCTTAAAGGAGACCAAGGGGGAAAAACTGTTTTTT